This is a list of T cell receptor beta chains from one sample in a study of blood T cells in healthy people across ages. TCRdb processed the 5' RACE reads anew with MiXCR; each CDR3 protein has one entry. Of about 1.4 million distinct CDR3 sequences in the sample, around 59% were seen once. The material sequenced was blood. All receptors derive from a man between 18 and 35 years old in good health. CDR3s include the opening cysteine and the closing phenylalanine or tryptophan. The D gene is left open where the match is weak. Part of the rows lack a size; the others show once, few, many or a class for expanded clones.

J gene,D gene,V gene,clone size,CDR3 DNA,CDR3 protein
TRBJ1-2,TRBD1,TRBV29-1,NA,TGCAGCGTTGAGGTTCGTCGGACAGGGGATGGCTACACCTTC,CSVEVRRTGDGYTF
TRBJ1-1,TRBD1,TRBV4-2,few,TGTGCCAGCAGCCAAGTAACGGACAGGGCCACTGAAGCTTTCTTT,CASSQVTDRATEAFF
TRBJ2-2,TRBD1,TRBV20-1,NA,TGCAGTGCTCGGGACAGGGTTGGCACCGGGGAGCTGTTTTTT,CSARDRVGTGELFF
TRBJ1-1,TRBD1,TRBV20-1,NA,TGCAGTGCTGGGGGACAGGCGAACACTGAAGCTTTCTTT,CSAGGQANTEAFF
TRBJ2-3,TRBD2,TRBV27,NA,TGTGCCAGCAGTTTAGGGCTAGCGGGACGATCAGATACGCAGTATTTT,CASSLGLAGRSDTQYF
TRBJ2-6,NA,TRBV29-1,few,TGCAGCGTCGGTTCGAGGACGGGCAGTTCTGGGGCCAACGTCCTGACTTTC,CSVGSRTGSSGANVLTF
TRBJ2-5,NA,TRBV29-1,few,TGCAGCGTCGTATTGATGGAGACCCAGTACTTC,CSVVLMETQYF
TRBJ2-7,TRBD2,TRBV13,NA,TGTGCCAGCAGAGGACTAGCTGCGGACGAGCAGTACTTC,CASRGLAADEQYF
TRBJ2-7,NA,TRBV12-3/TRBV12-4,NA,TGTGCCAGCAGTACCGGGAGCCTATACGAGCAGTACTTC,CASSTGSLYEQYF
TRBJ2-3,NA,TRBV4-1,NA,TGCGCCAGCAGCCAAGGGACTATATACACAGATACGCAGTATTTT,CASSQGTIYTDTQYF
TRBJ1-4,NA,TRBV7-8,NA,TGTGCCAGCAGCTTAGTGGCGGGAGTAACTAATGAAAAACTGTTTTTT,CASSLVAGVTNEKLFF
TRBJ2-3,TRBD2,TRBV6-4,few,TGTGCCAGCAGTGATAAAGCGGGGGCCACAGATACGCAGTATTTT,CASSDKAGATDTQYF
TRBJ2-7,NA,TRBV27,NA,TGTGCCAGCAGCAACATCCCCCCTAGGTCCTACGAGCAGTACTTC,CASSNIPPRSYEQYF
TRBJ2-5,TRBD2,TRBV29-1,few,TGCAGCGTTGGGTACAGCGGGGGACAAGAGACCCAGTACTTC,CSVGYSGGQETQYF
TRBJ2-3,NA,TRBV27,NA,TGTGCCAGCAGTTTTGGCAGTTCCACTAGCACAGATACGCAGTATTTT,CASSFGSSTSTDTQYF
TRBJ1-5,NA,TRBV4-1,NA,TGCGCCAGCAGCCAAGATGGGTCTCAGCCCCAGCATTTT,CASSQDGSQPQHF
TRBJ2-1,NA,TRBV6-5,NA,TGTGCCAGCAGTTTCGCGACTAGGCCGGACTACAATGAGCAGTTCTTC,CASSFATRPDYNEQFF
TRBJ1-2,TRBD1,TRBV6-2/TRBV6-3,NA,TGTGTCAGTTCGGACAGGCTGAGTGGCTACACCTTC,CVSSDRLSGYTF
TRBJ2-5,TRBD1,TRBV5-1,NA,TGTGCCAGCAGCTTGGGGGACAGGGGACAAGAGACCCAGTACTTC,CASSLGDRGQETQYF
TRBJ2-3,NA,TRBV20-1,NA,TGCAGTGCTAAGAGGCAGCGGAACCTACCAGATACGCAGTATTTT,CSAKRQRNLPDTQYF
TRBJ2-3,TRBD2,TRBV20-1,NA,TGCAGTGCTACCGGGGGGGGTAACACAGGTACGCAGTATTTT,CSATGGGNTGTQYF
TRBJ1-2,NA,TRBV12-3/TRBV12-4,NA,TGTGCCAGCACCTTAGGCAGATTCTATGGCTACACCTTC,CASTLGRFYGYTF
TRBJ1-4,NA,TRBV12-3/TRBV12-4,NA,TGTGCCAGCAGAGAAACCGGGGGCGGGGAGGAAAAACTGTTTTTT,CASRETGGGEEKLFF
TRBJ1-4,TRBD1,TRBV28,NA,TGTGCCAGCAGTCCAGGGGGAGGTGAAAAACTGTTTTTT,CASSPGGGEKLFF
TRBJ2-1,NA,TRBV4-1,NA,TGCGCCAGCAGCCAAGAAGGGGTCCTCTTCCACAATGAGCAGTTCTTC,CASSQEGVLFHNEQFF
TRBJ2-5,NA,TRBV20-1,NA,TGCAGCCTAAGTAAAGAGACCCAGTACTTC,CSLSKETQYF
TRBJ2-5,NA,TRBV13,NA,TGTGCCAGCAGCTCGAGGGACACGGCAGAGACCCAGTACTTC,CASSSRDTAETQYF
TRBJ2-3,NA,TRBV20-1,many,TGCAGTGCTAGAGGGGAGACGGCTGGGGTAGATACGCAGTATTTT,CSARGETAGVDTQYF
TRBJ2-3,NA,TRBV7-2,NA,TGTGCCAGCAGCGAGACATGGGGGAAAAACACAGATGCGCAGTATTTT,CASSETWGKNTDAQYF
TRBJ2-3,TRBD1,TRBV12-3/TRBV12-4,few,TGTGCCAGCAGCGGACAGGGTTTAGCAGATACGCAGTATTTT,CASSGQGLADTQYF
TRBJ2-7,TRBD1,TRBV27,few,TGTGCCAGCAGTTATGGGACAGGGACGAACGAGCAGTACTTC,CASSYGTGTNEQYF
TRBJ1-5,NA,TRBV7-9,NA,TGTGCCAGCAGCACCAACAATCAGCCCCAGCATTTT,CASSTNNQPQHF